What follows are 28 T cell receptor beta chains derived from one specimen sequenced in a study of CD8 T cells in Susac syndrome. Reverse transcription used about 0.45 to 1 ug RNA and random hexamers. Each CDR3 protein gets one entry after TCRdb re-called the immunoSEQ multiplex PCR reads with MiXCR. The sample consists of hundreds of thousands of distinct CDR3 sequences, 90% to 96% of them appearing once. Sequences were obtained from CD4+ T cells from PBMCs. Receptors originate from a human donor with Susac syndrome.

The V gene is TRBV4-1, the J gene TRBJ1-2; weak D call: TRBD1 (5 bases). From germline, CDR1 is MGHRA and CDR2 YSYEKL. Trimming removed 1 base at V and 2 bases at J, with 8 bases between. This CDR3 contains 14 residues. The CDR3 sequence: CASSQGSGNYGYTF. CDR3 DNA sequence: TGCGCCAGCAGCCAAGGGTCAGGGAACTATGGCTACACCTTC.

This chain joins TRBV3-1 and TRBJ2-7, with 11 positions matching TRBD2. Losses at the gene ends were 1 base for V and 2 bases for J; bases not matched to a gene: 1. This CDR3 is 15 amino acids long. Germline V gene lookup returns CDR1 LGHDT and CDR2 YNNKEL (reference sequence). The CDR3 loop reads CASSQGLAGPYEQYF. The CDR3 DNA reads as TGTGCCAGCAGCCAAGGACTAGCGGGACCCTACGAGCAGTACTTC.

The chain is built from TRBV29-1 and TRBJ1-2; D gene unclear. Trimming left V 7 bases short and J 0 bases short, with 9 bases between. CDR3 size: 12 residues. Germline values: CDR1 SQVTM, CDR2 ANQGSEA. The CDR3 reads CSGLTTNYGYTF. The CDR3 nucleotides are TGCAGCGGGCTAACCACTAACTATGGCTACACCTTC.

The chain has TRBV12-3 or TRBV12-4 and TRBJ1-3, with D perhaps matching TRBD1 (6 bases). Trimming shortened V by 4 bases and J by 0 bases, and 13 bases separated the two germline ends. The CDR3 is made up of 16 amino acids. CDR3 residues: CASSSIKGDSGNTIYF. The CDR3 DNA is TGTGCCAGCAGTTCCATAAAGGGGGACTCTGGAAACACCATATATTTT.

The chain employs TRBV20-1 and TRBJ2-3; D is ambiguous. Germline CDR1 is DFQATT and CDR2 is SNEGSKA (reference sequence). CDR3 length: 14 residues. The V and J ends lost 6 bases and 0 bases respectively, with 13 bases between them. CDR3 DNA sequence: TGCAGTGCCCTCGTAGGCGGAAGCACAGATACGCAGTATTTT. It encodes CSALVGGSTDTQYF.

V gene TRBV30 combines with J gene TRBJ1-3; a weak D match, TRBD1 (5 bases). Germline values: CDR1 GTSNPN, CDR2 SVGIG (reference sequence). The CDR3 runs to 14 residues. Trimming removed 0 bases from V and 0 bases from J, with 6 bases in between. The CDR3, as DNA: TGTGCCTGGAGTGTGAGGGGCTCTGGAAACACCATATATTTT. This codes for CAWSVRGSGNTIYF.

J is TRBJ2-7 and V is TRBV2; TRBD2 matches at 11 bases. Per the germline V gene, CDR1 is SNHLY and CDR2 is FYNNEI. The length of the CDR3 is 14 residues. Trimming at V came to 5 bases and at J to 11 bases, leaving 11 bases not matched to a gene. The CDR3 coding sequence is TGTGCCAGCAGTTTAGGGACTAGCGGTGGAGTAAAGTACTTC. It translates to CASSLGTSGGVKYF.

The rearrangement uses TRBV9 and TRBJ2-7, with 9 bases matching TRBD1. The junction had 9 bases not matched to a gene; V was cut back by 0 bases and J by 5 bases. Germline V gene lookup returns CDR1 SGDLS and CDR2 YYNGEE. CDR3 size: 16 residues. The CDR3 nucleotides read TGTGCCAGCAGCGTAGCTTCGGACAGGGGAACTAACGAGCAGTACTTC. It codes for CASSVASDRGTNEQYF. Based on the CDR3 plus reference TRBV9 and TRBJ2-7, the full variable domain is DSGVTQTPKHLITATGQRVTLRCSPRSGDLSVYWYQQSLDQGLQFLIQYYNGEERAKGNILERFSAQQFPDLHSELNLSSLELGDSALYFCASSVASDRGTNEQYFGPGTRLTVT.

The chain is built from TRBV12-3 or TRBV12-4 and TRBJ2-6; 10 nucleotides match TRBD1. Losses at the gene ends were 6 bases for V and 2 bases for J; bases not matched to a gene: 10. The CDR3 loop spans 18 amino acids. CDR3 protein: CASSPLGQGYTGANVLTF. CDR3 coding DNA: TGTGCCAGCAGCCCGTTGGGACAGGGGTATACTGGGGCCAACGTCCTGACTTTC.

The rearrangement uses TRBV24-1 and TRBJ1-5; D might be TRBD1 (5 bases). V was cut by 9 bases and J by 5 bases, with 16 bases left in between. Per germline, CDR1 KGHDR and CDR2 SFDVKD. The CDR3 runs 14 residues. The CDR3 loop is CATGRGQDDQPQHF. The CDR3, as DNA: TGTGCCACCGGACGAGGACAAGACGATCAGCCCCAGCATTTT.

The table lists this clonotype with a count of one. The V and J genes are TRBV15 and TRBJ1-1; the D gene is possibly TRBD1 (6 bases). The CDR3 is 14 residues long. The V and J ends lost 0 bases and 8 bases respectively, with 13 bases between them. Germline values: CDR1 LNHNV, CDR2 YYDKDF (reference sequence). CDR3 in amino acids: CATSRDLQGREAFF. The CDR3 coding sequence is TGTGCCACCAGCAGAGATCTACAGGGCCGAGAAGCTTTCTTT.

This clonotype was seen a handful of times. The genes are TRBV15 and TRBJ2-7, with no clear D. V was cut by 0 bases and J by 2 bases, with 8 bases left in between. CDR3 length: 14 amino acids. CDR1 and CDR2 from the germline V gene are LNHNV and YYDKDF (reference sequence). As DNA, the CDR3 is TGTGCCACCAGCAGAGATCGGCAGGCCTACGAGCAGTACTTC. Its protein product is CATSRDRQAYEQYF.

This clonotype was seen a single time. The chain is built from TRBV30 and TRBJ2-1, with 10 nucleotides matching TRBD2. Unmatched junction bases numbered 3, after V lost 4 bases and J lost 6 bases. The length of the CDR3 is 13 residues. Germline V gene data show CDR1 as GTSNPN and CDR2 as SVGIG (reference sequence). This chain's CDR3 is CAWKGTSVNEQFF. CDR3 DNA sequence: TGTGCCTGGAAGGGGACTAGCGTCAATGAGCAGTTCTTC. Based on the CDR3 plus reference TRBV30 and TRBJ2-1, the full variable domain is SQTIHQWPATLVQPVGSPLSLECTVEGTSNPNLYWYRQAAGRGLQLLFYSVGIGQISSEVPQNLSASRPQDRQFILSSKKLLLSDSGFYLCAWKGTSVNEQFFGPGTRLTVL.

This clonotype was counted once. This rearrangement joins TRBV6-5 to TRBJ1-1; TRBD1 matches at 12 bases. The CDR3 extends over 19 amino acids. CDR1 is MNHEY and CDR2 is SVGAGI in the germline V gene. Trimming at V came to 4 bases and at J to 4 bases, leaving 16 bases not matched to a gene. CDR3 bases: TGTGCCAGCAGTTGGCTAAGTTCCGGGACAGGGGGCAGTGGCACTGAAGCTTTCTTT. It encodes CASSWLSSGTGGSGTEAFF.

V gene TRBV21-1 combines with J gene TRBJ2-5. TRBV21-1 is a pseudogene segment. The CDR3 is 14 residues long. The CDR3 DNA follows: TGTGCCAGCAGCAGCGTAGCAGTAGTGGAGACCCAGTACTTC. Protein: CASSSVAVVETQYF.

This chain connects TRBV9 to TRBJ2-2; 10 nucleotides agree with TRBD2. This CDR3 is built from 18 residues. CDR1 is SGDLS and CDR2 is YYNGEE in the germline V gene. V was clipped by 4 bases and J by 4 bases; unmatched bases: 13. CDR3 sequence: CASSSQAGGPFGTGELFF. Written as DNA, the CDR3 is TGTGCCAGCAGCTCTCAAGCGGGAGGGCCCTTTGGCACCGGGGAGCTGTTTTTT.

The V call is TRBV12-3 or TRBV12-4, the J call TRBJ1-5; the D is unclear. The CDR3 sequence is 13 residues long. V lost 6 bases, J lost 7 bases, and 13 bases lay in between. Here the CDR3 reads CASSAAEEQPQHF. As DNA, the CDR3 is TGTGCCAGCAGCGCGGCTGAGGAACAGCCCCAGCATTTT.

CDR3 sequence reads: CASSSTGPAYEQYF. For the CDR3, the DNA is TGTGCCAGCAGTTCGACAGGGCCTGCCTACGAGCAGTACTTC. The V call is TRBV27, the J call TRBJ2-7; TRBD1 agrees at 7 bases. Germline CDR1 reads MNHEY; CDR2 reads SMNVEV (reference sequence). The CDR3 sequence is 14 residues long. V gave up 4 bases and J gave up 2 bases; unmatched junction bases: 5.

This rearrangement joins TRBV18 to TRBJ2-2; the match to TRBD1 covers 8 bases. Germline V lookup: CDR1 KGHSH, CDR2 LQKENI. Trimming cost V 0 bases and J 4 bases; bases outside gene matches: 10. This CDR3 has 18 amino acids. The CDR3 region is CASSPPGQEEGFTGELFF. CDR3 sequence (DNA): TGTGCCAGCTCACCACCGGGACAGGAAGAAGGTTTCACCGGGGAGCTGTTTTTT.

The chain is built from TRBV30 and TRBJ2-5; D may correspond to TRBD1 or TRBD2 (6 bases each). Looked up from germline, CDR1 is GTSNPN and CDR2 is SVGIG (reference sequence). Trimming shortened V by 2 bases and J by 4 bases, and 14 bases separated the two germline ends. The CDR3 consists of 14 residues. Here the CDR3 reads CAWSKGGKGETQYF. In nucleotides, the CDR3 is TGTGCCTGGAGTAAAGGGGGGAAAGGAGAGACCCAGTACTTC.

The rearrangement links TRBV5-1 to TRBJ2-1, with 12 positions matching TRBD2. V dropped 4 bases and J dropped 5; count of bases not matched to a gene: 7. The germline V gene encodes CDR1 SGHRS and CDR2 YFSETQ. The length of the CDR3 is 16 residues. For the CDR3, the DNA is TGCGCCAGCAGCGTACTAGCGGGGGGCCCCAACAATGAGCAGTTCTTC. Amino acid sequence: CASSVLAGGPNNEQFF.

The chain links TRBV4-2 to TRBJ2-1; TRBD2 agrees at 11 bases. This CDR3 has 18 amino acids. CDR1 and CDR2 (germline): LGHNA, YNFKEQ. J gave up 8 bases and V 0 bases, and 12 bases lay outside the gene matches. The CDR3 DNA reads as TGTGCCAGCAGCCAAGATGGACTAGCGGGTTCAGAAGGGGATGAGCAGTTCTTC. Translating it yields CASSQDGLAGSEGDEQFF.

This clonotype is a singleton in its sample. The CDR3 sequence: CASSLAGLAGAAQYF. In DNA, the CDR3 is TGTGCCAGCAGCTTAGCGGGCCTAGCGGGAGCGGCCCAGTACTTC. The chain couples TRBV7-6 to TRBJ2-5; 10 nucleotides agree with TRBD2. Germline lookup yields CDR1 SGHVS and CDR2 FNYEAQ. The CDR3 covers 15 residues. The V and J ends lost 0 bases and 9 bases, in that order; junction bases with no gene match: 7.

The J gene is TRBJ1-5, the V gene TRBV12-3 or TRBV12-4; D call uncertain. CDR3 length: 14 residues. The germline V and J ends were trimmed by 9 bases and 2 bases, with 14 bases remaining between them. This CDR3 reads CASSRSVRNQPQHF. The DNA of the CDR3 is TGTGCCAGTAGTCGGTCTGTCCGCAATCAGCCCCAGCATTTT.

The chain combines TRBV2 with TRBJ2-5; possible D gene TRBD1, 5 bases. This CDR3 is built from 13 residues. V lost 7 bases and J lost 4, with 13 bases in between. CDR1 SNHLY and CDR2 FYNNEI come from the germline V gene. CDR3 residues: CASTPDSGETQYF. The CDR3 DNA sequence: TGTGCCAGCACCCCCGACAGTGGAGAGACCCAGTACTTC.

The chain recombines TRBV4-1 with TRBJ2-5; no clear D gene. V was pared by 4 bases and J by 4 bases, with 13 bases between. The CDR3 has 14 amino acids. The germline V gene has CDR1 MGHRA and CDR2 YSYEKL. DNA of the CDR3: TGCGCCAGCAGCCCCTGGGGTGTCGGAGAGACCCAGTACTTC. This translates into CASSPWGVGETQYF.

This chain's CDR3 is CAIRDGGIDEQYF. CDR3 nucleotides: TGTGCCATCCGGGACGGCGGTATCGACGAGCAGTACTTC. The chain carries TRBV28 and TRBJ2-7; D assignment may be TRBD1 or TRBD2 (5 bases each). V shed 10 bases and J shed 5 bases, with 18 bases lying between them. Germline lookup yields CDR1 MDHEN and CDR2 SYDVKM. This CDR3 contains 13 residues.

The V gene is TRBV13, the J gene TRBJ2-1; 10 bases are a match to TRBD1. From germline, CDR1 is PRHDT and CDR2 FYEKMQ (reference sequence). After removal of 5 bases from V and 7 bases from J, the junction contained 2 bases not matched to a gene. The CDR3 extends over 13 amino acids. The CDR3 is CASSRQGANEQFF. The CDR3 nucleotides read TGTGCCAGCAGCCGACAGGGGGCAAATGAGCAGTTCTTC.